The 30 T cell receptor beta chains in this list originate from one sample, sequenced in a study of T-cell memory formation after mild COVID-19. TCRdb independently ran MiXCR on the 5' RACE reads; one entry per CDR3 protein. The sample consists of 200,000 to 250,000 distinct CDR3 sequences, approximately 10% of them appearing once. The specimen was PBMCs or a T cell subset sorted from them (not recorded which). The receptors were sampled from a man younger than 35 who had mild COVID-19 (a few samples of this study predate the infection). Cell type and time point are not known.

V usage is TRBV6-6 and J usage is TRBJ2-1; 10 bases align to TRBD1. The CDR3 covers 15 residues. Trimming at V came to 7 bases and at J to 5 bases, leaving 8 bases not matched to a gene. The germline V gene encodes CDR1 MNHNY and CDR2 SVGAGI (reference sequence). CDR3 in DNA: TGTGCCAGCACCCCTGGGACAGGGGCGCACAATGAGCAGTTCTTC. Residues: CASTPGTGAHNEQFF.

The chain joins TRBV7-3 to TRBJ1-1; TRBD1 might be the D (5 bases). This CDR3 contains 14 residues. V was shortened by 3 bases and J by 6 bases, with 14 bases between the two germline ends. Germline assignment: CDR1 SGHTA and CDR2 FQGTGA. CDR3 in DNA: TGTGCCAGCAGCTTCGCGGACTCAGGGTCTGAAGCTTTCTTT. It encodes CASSFADSGSEAFF.

This chain links TRBV21-1 with TRBJ1-1; TRBD1 is the table's D call, not checked against the DNA. TRBV21-1 is flagged as a pseudogene. The CDR3 is made up of 15 amino acids. In nucleotides, the CDR3 is TGTGCCAGCAGCAAAGGGGACAGGGTGTCCACTGAAGCTTTCTTT. Residues: CASSKGDRVSTEAFF.

This clonotype appeared a few times. J is TRBJ1-2 and V is TRBV10-3, with D unresolved. CDR1 and CDR2 from the germline V gene are ENHRY and SYGVKD. This CDR3 spans 14 amino acids. Deletions cut 2 bases from V and 7 bases from J, with 14 bases between. The CDR3 here is CAISETAVGPGYTF. The CDR3 DNA sequence: TGTGCCATCAGTGAGACGGCCGTGGGTCCTGGCTACACCTTC.

This clonotype has a single count. This chain links TRBV20-1 with TRBJ1-1; D gene unclear. This CDR3 is built from 13 residues. V was shortened by 1 base and J by 4 bases, with 10 bases between the two germline ends. Germline V gene data show CDR1 as DFQATT and CDR2 as SNEGSKA (reference sequence). The CDR3 DNA reads as TGCAGTGCTAGAGTGCAGGAAAGCACTGAAGCTTTCTTT. This sequence encodes CSARVQESTEAFF.

This clonotype was detected only a few times. This rearrangement joins TRBV10-3 to TRBJ2-1; TRBD1 agrees at 7 bases. Germline loops: CDR1 ENHRY, CDR2 SYGVKD. This CDR3 is 13 amino acids long. Trimming removed 10 bases from V and 7 bases from J; junction bases left unmatched: 10. The CDR3 loop reads CATSGTAVNEQFF. The CDR3 DNA follows: TGTGCCACCTCCGGGACAGCGGTGAATGAGCAGTTCTTC.

The sample holds a few counts of this clonotype. This chain links TRBV12-3 or TRBV12-4 with TRBJ1-2; 7 bases agree with TRBD1. V shed 10 bases, J shed 5 bases, and the junction held 7 bases outside the gene matches. This CDR3 spans 12 amino acids. The CDR3 here is CATYAQGYGYTF. In DNA, the CDR3 is TGTGCCACCTATGCACAGGGGTATGGCTACACCTTC.

The table lists this clonotype with a few counts. The chain joins TRBV6-5 to TRBJ2-2; TRBD1 matches at 11 bases. Per germline, CDR1 MNHEY and CDR2 SVGAGI. J was trimmed by 7 bases and V by 2 bases; bases with no gene match: 6. The CDR3 has 16 residues. The CDR3, as DNA: TGTGCCAGCAGTTACGTTCGGACAGGGGGCGGCGGGGAGCTGTTTTTT. Translation gives CASSYVRTGGGGELFF.

This clonotype was detected only a few times. The chain joins TRBV11-2 to TRBJ2-2; D unresolved. CDR1 and CDR2 (germline): SGHAT, FQNNGV. V was shortened by 3 bases and J by 6 bases, with 8 bases between the two germline ends. This CDR3 has 13 amino acids. As DNA, the CDR3 is TGTGCCAGCAGCTTCGGGTCGGCCGGGGAGCTGTTTTTT. Encoded protein: CASSFGSAGELFF.

The rearrangement links TRBV7-2 to TRBJ2-1; no firm D call. The V gene's germline CDR1 is SGHTA and CDR2 FQGNSA. The CDR3 extends over 13 amino acids. V was cut by 11 bases and J by 4 bases, with 15 bases left in between. The CDR3 coding sequence is TGTGCCGCAACGTCGGCAAATTACAATGAGCAGTTCTTC. It yields the protein CAATSANYNEQFF.

This chain connects TRBV4-2 to TRBJ1-6; no clear D. This CDR3 region has 15 residues. Trimming removed 4 bases from V and 5 bases from J, with 12 bases in between. Germline V gene sequence: CDR1 LGHNA, CDR2 YNFKEQ. For the CDR3, the DNA is TGTGCCAGCAGCCCGGGATCGCCCGATAATTCACCCCTCCACTTT. Protein sequence: CASSPGSPDNSPLHF.

This clonotype was recorded at least ten times. V gene TRBV5-1 combines with J gene TRBJ2-1, with D uncertain. V dropped 1 base and J dropped 6 bases, with 14 bases sitting between them. The germline gives CDR1 SGHRS, CDR2 YFSETQ. The CDR3 has 15 amino acids. The chain's CDR3 is CASSLLSDASNEQFF. DNA of the CDR3: TGCGCCAGCAGCTTGTTATCAGACGCCTCCAATGAGCAGTTCTTC. Looking up the rest from reference TRBV5-1 and TRBJ2-1 gives the full variable domain: KAGVTQTPRYLIKTRGQQVTLSCSPISGHRSVSWYQQTPGQGLQFLFEYFSETQRNKGNFPGRFSGRQFSNSRSEMNVSTLELGDSALYLCASSLLSDASNEQFFGPGTRLTVL.

The chain joins TRBV12-3 or TRBV12-4 to TRBJ1-2; possible D gene TRBD1, 5 bases. Trimming took 5 bases from V and 8 from J, leaving 15 bases between them. The CDR3 length is 13 residues. The CDR3 here is CASSKGGVYGYTF. In DNA, the CDR3 is TGTGCCAGCAGTAAGGGAGGGGTCTACGGCTACACCTTC.

This clonotype was found a few times. The gene calls are TRBV6-5 and TRBJ1-5, with D perhaps TRBD1 (5 bases). CDR1 and CDR2 from the germline V gene are MNHEY and SVGAGI. V gave up 6 bases and J gave up 7 bases, with 13 bases separating them. The CDR3 runs to 13 residues. The CDR3 sequence: CASRWGRGQPQHF. The CDR3, as DNA: TGTGCCAGCAGGTGGGGACGGGGACAGCCCCAGCATTTT.

This chain connects TRBV7-9 to TRBJ1-5, with 7 nucleotides matching TRBD1. This CDR3 comprises 14 residues. Germline CDR1 SEHNR, CDR2 FQNEAQ (reference sequence). J was trimmed by 6 bases and V by 4 bases; bases with no gene match: 6. CDR3 residues: CASSWDSEIQPQHF. CDR3 DNA: TGTGCCAGCAGCTGGGACAGCGAGATTCAGCCCCAGCATTTT.

V usage is TRBV2 and J usage is TRBJ1-2, with D unresolved. The length of the CDR3 is 12 residues. V lost 1 base and J 5 bases, leaving 5 bases between the germline ends. The germline gives CDR1 SNHLY, CDR2 FYNNEI. The CDR3 reads CASSEGSYGYTF. DNA for the CDR3: TGTGCCAGCAGTGAAGGAAGTTATGGCTACACCTTC.

The chain links TRBV20-1 to TRBJ2-3; tentative D call: TRBD1 (5 bases). CDR1 and CDR2 (germline): DFQATT, SNEGSKA (reference sequence). The V gene lost 0 bases and the J gene lost 0 bases, with 19 bases spanning the gap. The CDR3 length is 18 residues. In nucleotides, the CDR3 is TGCAGTGCTAGAGATCTCGCAGGACACGGAACTAGCACAGATACGCAGTATTTT. It translates to CSARDLAGHGTSTDTQYF.

This clonotype turned up a few times. V usage is TRBV20-1 and J usage is TRBJ2-4; no definite D call. Germline V gene lookup returns CDR1 DFQATT and CDR2 SNEGSKA (reference sequence). This CDR3 contains 18 residues. With 0 bases removed from V and 0 bases from J, the gap between germline ends came to 18 bases. The CDR3 DNA reads TGCAGTGCTAGAGATCGGGCCTCTCAATTTCTAGCCAAAAACATTCAGTACTTC. It encodes CSARDRASQFLAKNIQYF.

Regarding this clonotype: A read error may account for a junction end that differs from germline. The V gene is TRBV12-3 or TRBV12-4, the J gene TRBJ1-6; D remains unclear. The CDR3 has 15 residues. CDR3 sequence: CATSFSPRYNSPLHF. For the CDR3, the DNA is TGTGCCACCAGTTTCAGTCCCCGTTATAATTCACCCCTCCACTTT.

This clonotype was seen ten or more times. J is TRBJ1-1 and V is TRBV5-1, with 7 positions matching TRBD1. Germline CDR1 SGHRS, CDR2 YFSETQ. V gave up 0 bases and J gave up 4 bases; unmatched junction bases: 6. The CDR3 spans 15 residues. The CDR3 DNA is TGCGCCAGCAGCTTGGGGGACAGAATCCCCACTGAAGCTTTCTTT. This codes for CASSLGDRIPTEAFF.

This clonotype occurred a few times. The rearrangement joins TRBV7-9 to TRBJ1-2; maybe TRBD1 (5 bases). CDR1 SEHNR and CDR2 FQNEAQ come from the germline V gene (reference sequence). V lost 5 bases and J lost 2, with 12 bases in between. The CDR3 loop spans 14 amino acids. Here the CDR3 DNA reads TGTGCCAGCAGCGATACAGGATTCAACTATGGCTACACCTTC. It translates to CASSDTGFNYGYTF.

This clonotype was seen ten or more times. The V gene is TRBV7-2, the J gene TRBJ2-3, with unresolved D. Trimming cost V 1 base and J 5 bases, with 7 bases left between them. The germline V gene has CDR1 SGHTA and CDR2 FQGNSA. This CDR3 has 13 amino acids. Here the CDR3 DNA reads TGTGCCAGCAGCTTAGATATTAGAGATACGCAGTATTTT. This codes for CASSLDIRDTQYF.

This clonotype was observed a few times. The chain couples TRBV4-2 to TRBJ2-5, with a tentative D call TRBD2 (6 bases). Per germline, CDR1 LGHNA and CDR2 YNFKEQ. Trimming took 5 bases from V and 3 from J, leaving 19 bases between them. The CDR3 is 16 amino acids. The CDR3 DNA reads as TGTGCCAGCAGCTCCAGAGACCGGGACTCTAAAGAGACCCAGTACTTC. Residues: CASSSRDRDSKETQYF.

The rearrangement links TRBV4-2 to TRBJ2-1, with D possibly TRBD2 on 7 matching bases. The germline V and J ends were trimmed by 3 bases and 2 bases, with 8 bases remaining between them. This CDR3 spans 14 amino acids. The V gene's germline CDR1 is LGHNA and CDR2 YNFKEQ. The CDR3, as DNA: TGTGCCAGCAGCCAGGGGGGGCCCTACAATGAGCAGTTCTTC. Its protein is CASSQGGPYNEQFF.

The chain has TRBV20-1 and TRBJ2-6, with 12 bases fitting TRBD2. The CDR3 is 17 amino acids. Trimming took 5 bases from V and 0 from J; bases not matched to a gene: 5. Per the germline V gene, CDR1 is DFQATT and CDR2 is SNEGSKA (reference sequence). The CDR3: CSASGLAGLSGANVLTF. The CDR3 bases are TGCAGTGCTTCGGGACTAGCGGGCCTCTCTGGGGCCAACGTCCTGACTTTC.

The rearrangement uses TRBV12-3 or TRBV12-4 and TRBJ2-2; D not resolved. The V gene lost 0 bases and the J gene lost 7 bases, with 15 bases spanning the gap. There are 16 residues in the CDR3. The CDR3 loop is CASSLALLWGSGELFF. The CDR3 DNA is TGTGCCAGCAGTTTAGCGCTGTTGTGGGGTAGCGGGGAGCTGTTTTTT.

The V call is TRBV7-7, the J call TRBJ2-1; unclear D gene. The CDR3 is 13 amino acids. V lost 2 bases to trimming and J lost 7 bases, with 9 bases between them. Germline V gene lookup returns CDR1 SSHAT and CDR2 FNYEAQ (reference sequence). The CDR3 loop reads CASSLLPANEQFF. CDR3 DNA: TGTGCCAGCAGCTTACTCCCAGCAAATGAGCAGTTCTTC.

There are a few counts of this clonotype. The genes are TRBV11-2 and TRBJ1-4, with D unresolved. The V end lost 3 bases, the J end lost 0 bases, and 8 bases lay between the germline ends. In germline, CDR1 is SGHAT, CDR2 FQNNGV. The CDR3 has 15 residues. The CDR3 DNA sequence: TGTGCCAGCAGCTTTTTCTCAGCAACTAATGAAAAACTGTTTTTT. Translation: CASSFFSATNEKLFF. The entire variable domain, with the rest obtained from reference TRBV11-2 and TRBJ1-4, is as follows: EAGVAQSPRYKIIEKRQSVAFWCNPISGHATLYWYQQILGQGPKLLIQFQNNGVVDDSQLPKDRFSAERLKGVDSTLKIQPAKLEDSAVYLCASSFFSATNEKLFFGSGTQLSVL.

This clonotype showed up many times. The J gene is TRBJ1-5, the V gene TRBV3-1; D is possibly TRBD1 (5 bases). CDR3 length equals 13 residues. Germline V gene data show CDR1 as LGHDT and CDR2 as YNNKEL (reference sequence). Trimming took off 6 bases at V and 3 bases at J, with 9 bases between the two ends. CDR3 sequence reads: CASSPGHNQPQHF. The DNA for the CDR3 is TGTGCCAGCAGTCCGGGGCACAATCAGCCCCAGCATTTT.

This clonotype was recorded a few times. This chain uses TRBV6-5 with TRBJ1-2; D ambiguous. The ends were cut back, 1 base at V and 1 base at J, with 4 bases in the middle. The CDR3 consists of 13 residues. Germline CDR1 is MNHEY and CDR2 is SVGAGI. CDR3 protein: CASSYLLNYGYTF. The CDR3 region has the DNA TGTGCCAGCAGTTACTTACTTAACTATGGCTACACCTTC.